In its sample, the clone carrying this T cell receptor (beta chain) was seen many times. Its specificity is not known. This record comes from a study of T cells in Graves' hyperthyroidism and ophthalmopathy. Study-wide results and limits: The model predicted ophthalmopathy a median around six months before onset.

Regions amplified from RNA transcripts were the TCR beta CDR3 regions. First-round RT-PCR targeting the TCR CDR3 was performed with the HTBI primer set. TCRdb reanalysed the multiplex PCR reads using MiXCR and keeps one entry per CDR3 protein. The sample includes a few hundred thousand distinct CDR3 sequences, roughly an eighth of them seen just once. After removal of 6 bases from V and 7 bases from J, the junction contained 11 bases not matched to a gene. The CDR3 covers 13 residues. In germline, CDR1 is DFQATT, CDR2 SNEGSKA (reference sequence). PBMCs were sourced from more than 7.5 ml fresh peripheral blood.

The clonotype comes from a young woman with Graves' hyperthyroidism. Specimen: blood. The chain links TRBV20-1 to TRBJ1-2; TRBD1 matches at 7 bases. CDR3: CSAVTGLFSGYTF. CDR3 nucleotides: TGCAGTGCCGTGACAGGGTTGTTTTCTGGCTACACCTTC.